This T cell receptor (beta chain) was found in a study of regulatory T cells in long-lasting Graves disease (dated by TCRdb to about 2021). Regarding the study in general: Patients with newly diagnosed Graves' disease had been on antithyroid drugs for under 3 months. The study was conducted in China and was registered as a clinical trial. A total of roughly 33 samples underwent TCR sequencing: 13 from persistent and 20 from newly diagnosed Graves' disease patients. This study used TCR sequencing and RNA sequencing of peripheral blood to compare persistent Graves' disease patients against newly diagnosed Graves' disease patients. Study-wide findings and limitations: Because the primary lesion, thyroid tissue, could not be accessed, the study looked at peripheral blood alone. Only the TCR beta chain was sequenced and analyzed. The authors acknowledged the small sample size as a limitation that may reduce accuracy. Persistent disease showed preferential use of TRBV28, TRBJ1-2 and TRBJ2-5, whereas newly diagnosed disease favored TRBV20-1 and TRBJ2-1. Lower TCR Shannon entropy and fewer highly expanded clones were observed in persistent Graves' disease patients than in newly diagnosed patients, which suggested clonal expansion. More public clonotypes were shared among persistent patients (around 2,600) than among newly diagnosed patients (more than 950).

The germline V gene provides CDR1 MNHNS and CDR2 SASEGT. Taken from cysteine to phenylalanine, the CDR3 has 16 residues. CDR3 DNA is the only sequence kept; it has 48 bases, read in frame from the first base. Relative to germline, V is missing 1 base and J is missing 2 bases, with 5 bases of the junction outside any gene match. This specimen's time point label, per the study, means: newly diagnosed GD, antithyroid drugs for less than 3 months. RNA was extracted from PBMCs in TRIzol for both TCR sequencing and RNA sequencing. The diagnosis of Graves' disease followed American Thyroid Association guidelines. Recruitment of patients was carried out at an endocrinology department in Xi'an, China. Each patient gave about 8.1 milliliters of peripheral blood, collected in an EDTA anticoagulant tube. Ficoll Paque Plus density gradient separation was used to isolate PBMCs, and no additional T cell sorting was done. An Agilent 2100 Bioanalyzer and agarose gel were used to check RNA quality, while a NanoDrop 2000 measured RNA concentration.

Remarks on this clonotype: Its antigen remains unidentified. Base qualities were left out, and no much larger clone turns up one base away.

Receptor amplification or capture employed multiplex PCR. Sequencing was performed on an Illumina HiSeq 4000. CDR3 regions were amplified by Arm-PCR with iRepertoire HTBI primers to construct TCR beta libraries. PCR products were gel purified before sequencing. The study's processing was this. Gene usage analysis of CDR3 amino acid clonotypes relied on the 60 or so TRBV and 12 to 15 TRBJ segments identified across samples. Filtered high-quality paired reads were merged into contigs using COPE and FqMerger. Contigs were aligned with BLAST to IMGT TRBV, TRBD and TRBJ reference genes, and CDR3 was defined per IMGT. Clonotypes above 0.1% frequency were classified as highly expanded clones. Shannon entropy served as the measure of repertoire diversity, while the Gini coefficient captured V-J evenness. A clonotype found in more than one individual was treated as public. The public reads were quality trimmed at Q25 with fastp and then assembled into clones with MiXCR by TCRdb, keeping productive beta chains. Rows with a matching CDR3 protein are joined into one entry that keeps the most common DNA and genes. The V and J calls, along with clone size, are taken from TCRdb and not from the paper's own processing. The table for this sample lists 350,000 to 550,000 distinct CDR3 sequences; 12% to 15% of them were counted only once. The ten largest clones represent roughly 15% of the sample.

A further study also used this sample, focusing on T cells in Graves' hyperthyroidism and ophthalmopathy. From the second report: Stable Graves' hyperthyroidism was defined as the absence of progression to ophthalmopathy over 18 months of follow-up. Hyperthyroidism patients were newly diagnosed, had a disease duration of under 2 months, and were aged 18 to 65 years. Any patient with an uncontrolled infection, another autoimmune disease, pregnancy or lactation was excluded. Diagnoses relied on clinical symptoms, serum thyroxine and TRAb, thyroid ultrasound and orbital computed tomography. A first-round RT-PCR of the TCR CDR3 used the HTBI primer set with the Qiagen OneStep RT-PCR kit. Most expanded thyroid clonotypes (frequency above 0.001) were also found in blood, which suggests that blood repertoires may mirror thyroid immune responses. A model built on a 13 V-J signature distinguished ophthalmopathy from stable hyperthyroidism, reaching 85% to 90% sensitivity and 81.08% specificity in cross-validation and 80%/75% in testing. During validation, the model predicted progression to ophthalmopathy a median of roughly 7.1 months ahead of onset, with more than 60% sensitivity and about 72% specificity. A discovery cohort of about 96 patients, approximately 44 with Graves' ophthalmopathy and about 58 with stable Graves' hyperthyroidism, was used to find distinguishing TCR V-J signatures. Prospective prediction of ophthalmopathy was tested in an independent validation cohort consisting of some 19 hyperthyroidism patients and around 17 patients who later progressed to ophthalmopathy. The 100 or so discovery patients were randomly split 7:3 into training and test sets. In addition, the study compared T-cell repertoires in thyroid tissue and in blood from roughly 6 Graves' hyperthyroidism patients. Once sampling was done, hyperthyroidism patients were given methimazole at a starting dose of 30 mg daily, whereas ophthalmopathy patients were given high-dose intravenous methylprednisolone. Libraries were constructed in a second round of multiplex PCR, after which size selection and purification were performed. Sequencing of the libraries was done on an Illumina HiSeq2000 using paired-end 100 bp reads. SOAPnuke was used to process the raw data, with reads discarded if the reads contained adapters or uncalled bases, had a mean Phred below 15, or lacked an exact constant-primer or identifier match. High-quality paired reads were merged using COPE v1.2.5, and each unique nucleotide sequence was defined as a clonotype. MiTCR v1.1 was used to align the clonotypes against IMGT TRBV, TRBD and TRBJ reference segments. The analysis included only V-J combinations with a frequency above 0.0001, which together covered roughly 99% of the repertoires. The TCS score was defined as the ratio of F50 (clonal expansion) to E x V (chaos), calculated using BLOSUM62-based TCRdist between CDR3 peptides within each V-J. Welch's t-statistics and random forest reduced 500 to 650 V-J features to 13, which were used in a naive Bayes classifier (R e1071). Sample size was not statistically predetermined, and blinding of investigators to group allocation was not performed. According to the paper, TCR Vbeta CDR3 sequencing was carried out on some 140 peripheral blood samples, which came from approximately 41 ophthalmopathy, around 74 hyperthyroidism and roughly 17 progressor patients.

Recombination connected TRBV6-1 to TRBJ2-7, with 10 bases in between that match TRBD2. The source was peripheral blood mononuclear cells (PBMCs), collected at new diagnosis, from a patient treated with antithyroid drugs. This clonotype was sampled from a woman aged 45-65 years with Graves disease. Donor details come from another sample of the same person, matched by shared clones. The CDR3 in this case is CASSEGTSGVTYEQYF. At the DNA level, the sequence is TGTGCCAGCAGTGAAGGGACTAGCGGAGTAACCTACGAGCAGTACTTC.